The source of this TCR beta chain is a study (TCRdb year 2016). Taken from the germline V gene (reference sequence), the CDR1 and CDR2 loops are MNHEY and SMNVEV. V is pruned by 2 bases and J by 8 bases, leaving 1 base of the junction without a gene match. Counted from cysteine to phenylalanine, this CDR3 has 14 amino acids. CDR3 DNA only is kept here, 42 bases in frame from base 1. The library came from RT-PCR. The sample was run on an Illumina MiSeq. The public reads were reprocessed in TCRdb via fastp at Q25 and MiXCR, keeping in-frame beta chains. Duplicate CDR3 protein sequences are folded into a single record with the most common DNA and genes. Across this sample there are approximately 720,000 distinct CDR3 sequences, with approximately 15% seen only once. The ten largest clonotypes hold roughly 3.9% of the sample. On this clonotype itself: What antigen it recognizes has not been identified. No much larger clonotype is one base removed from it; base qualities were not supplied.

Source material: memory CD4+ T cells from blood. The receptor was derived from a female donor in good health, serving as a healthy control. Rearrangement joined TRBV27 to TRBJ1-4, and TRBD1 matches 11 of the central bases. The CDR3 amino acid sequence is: CASSLRTGGEKLFF. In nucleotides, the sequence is TGTGCCAGCAGTTTACGGACAGGGGGCGAAAAACTGTTTTTT.